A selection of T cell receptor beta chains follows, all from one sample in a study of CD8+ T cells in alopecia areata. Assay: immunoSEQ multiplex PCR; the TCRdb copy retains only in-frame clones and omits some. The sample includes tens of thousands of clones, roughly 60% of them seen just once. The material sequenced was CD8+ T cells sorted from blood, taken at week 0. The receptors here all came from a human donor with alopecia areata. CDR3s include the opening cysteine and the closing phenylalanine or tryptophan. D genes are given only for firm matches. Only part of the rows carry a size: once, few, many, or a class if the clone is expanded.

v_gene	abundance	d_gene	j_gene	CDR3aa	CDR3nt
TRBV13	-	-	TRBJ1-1	CASSLGQPIEAFF	TGTGCCAGCAGCCTCGGACAGCCTATTGAAGCTTTCTTT
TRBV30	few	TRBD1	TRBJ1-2	CAWSVGTVYGYTF	TGTGCCTGGAGTGTGGGGACAGTCTATGGCTACACCTTC
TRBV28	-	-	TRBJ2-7	CASSSPSTGRSYEQYF	TGTGCCAGCAGTTCCCCTTCGACAGGACGCTCCTACGAGCAGTACTTC
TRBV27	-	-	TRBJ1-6	CASSFGSRSPLHF	TGTGCCAGCAGTTTTGGCTCTAGGTCACCCCTCCACTTT
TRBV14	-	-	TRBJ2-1	CASSQDREHNEQFF	TGTGCCAGCAGCCAAGATCGGGAGCACAATGAGCAGTTCTTC
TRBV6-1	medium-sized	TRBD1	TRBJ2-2	CASTPTGTNTGELFF	TGTGCCAGCACCCCGACAGGGACGAACACCGGGGAGCTGTTTTTT
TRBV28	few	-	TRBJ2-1	CASSLGVLNEQFF	TGTGCCAGCAGTCTAGGGGTTTTAAATGAGCAGTTCTTC
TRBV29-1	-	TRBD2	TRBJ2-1	CSVGIAGGIHNEQFF	TGCAGCGTTGGGATAGCGGGAGGGATTCACAATGAGCAGTTCTTC
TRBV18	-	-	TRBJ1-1	CASSPTEAFF	TGTGCCAGCTCACCTACTGAAGCTTTCTTT
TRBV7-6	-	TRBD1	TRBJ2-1	CASSLTGASEQFF	TGTGCCAGCAGCTTGACAGGGGCCTCCGAGCAGTTCTTC
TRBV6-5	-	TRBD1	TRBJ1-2	CASRYTGVLNGYTF	TGTGCCAGCCGTTATACAGGGGTTTTGAATGGCTACACCTTC
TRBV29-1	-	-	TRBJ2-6	CSVGEGEGGANVLTF	TGCAGCGTTGGGGAGGGGGAAGGTGGGGCCAACGTCCTGACTTTC
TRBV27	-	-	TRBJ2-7	CASNPAGSYEQYF	TGTGCCAGCAACCCGGCAGGGAGCTACGAGCAGTACTTC
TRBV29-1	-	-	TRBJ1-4	CSVALLGERLFF	TGCAGCGTTGCGCTCCTCGGGGAGAGACTGTTTTTT
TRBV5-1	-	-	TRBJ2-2	CATWGQNTGELFF	TGCGCCACCTGGGGGCAGAACACCGGGGAGCTGTTTTTT
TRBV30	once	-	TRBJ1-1	CAWDLTGTGTEAFF	TGTGCCTGGGACCTCACCGGCACCGGCACTGAAGCTTTCTTT
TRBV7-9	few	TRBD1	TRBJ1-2	CASSPNRGVYYGYTF	TGTGCCAGCAGCCCGAACAGGGGGGTTTACTATGGCTACACCTTC
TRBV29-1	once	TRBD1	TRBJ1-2	CSVSDRGLGYTF	TGCAGCGTCTCTGACAGGGGGCTTGGCTACACCTTC
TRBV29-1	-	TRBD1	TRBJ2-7	CSVAPGQVIYEQYF	TGCAGCGTTGCCCCGGGACAGGTTATCTACGAGCAGTACTTC
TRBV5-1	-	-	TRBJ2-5	CASSGETQYF	TGCGCCAGCAGCGGAGAGACCCAGTACTTC
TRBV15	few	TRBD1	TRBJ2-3	CATSRDRQGDTDTQYF	TGTGCCACCAGCAGAGATAGACAGGGTGACACAGATACGCAGTATTTT
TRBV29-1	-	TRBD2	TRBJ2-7	CSVARTSGSYEQYF	TGCAGCGTTGCGCGGACTAGCGGGAGCTACGAGCAGTACTTC
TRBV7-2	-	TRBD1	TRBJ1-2	CASSSWTGGANGYTF	TGTGCCAGCAGCTCCTGGACAGGGGGTGCTAATGGCTACACCTTC
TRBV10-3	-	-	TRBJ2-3	CAISEPGDRFTDTQYF	TGTGCCATCAGTGAGCCCGGCGACAGGTTCACAGATACGCAGTATTTT
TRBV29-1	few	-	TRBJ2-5	CSVVGDQGFQETQYF	TGCAGCGTCGTTGGGGATCAGGGTTTCCAAGAGACCCAGTACTTC
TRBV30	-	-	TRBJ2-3	CAWMSETSTDTQYF	TGTGCCTGGATGTCGGAGACGAGCACAGATACGCAGTATTTT
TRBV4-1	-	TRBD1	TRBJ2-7	CASSQGQGRSYEQYF	TGCGCCAGCAGCCAAGGACAGGGGCGCTCCTACGAGCAGTACTTC
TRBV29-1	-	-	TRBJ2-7	CSVEDPVKPYEQYF	TGCAGCGTTGAAGATCCCGTGAAGCCCTACGAGCAGTACTTC
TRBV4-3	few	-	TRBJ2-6	CASSPSSELGGANVLTF	TGCGCCAGCAGCCCGTCATCGGAGCTGGGAGGGGCCAACGTCCTGACTTTC
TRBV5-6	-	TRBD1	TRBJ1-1	CASSSTGGVTEAFF	TGTGCCAGCAGCTCCACAGGGGGCGTCACTGAAGCTTTCTTT
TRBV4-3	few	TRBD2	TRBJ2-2	CASSQEGGRAGGELFF	TGCGCCAGCAGCCAAGAAGGCGGGAGGGCCGGCGGGGAGCTGTTTTTT
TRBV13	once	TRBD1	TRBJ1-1	CASSEDRGTEAFF	TGTGCCAGCAGCGAAGACAGGGGCACTGAAGCTTTCTTT
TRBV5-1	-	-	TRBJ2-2	CASSLSVEINTGELFF	TGCGCCAGCAGCTTGTCGGTCGAAATAAACACCGGGGAGCTGTTTTTT